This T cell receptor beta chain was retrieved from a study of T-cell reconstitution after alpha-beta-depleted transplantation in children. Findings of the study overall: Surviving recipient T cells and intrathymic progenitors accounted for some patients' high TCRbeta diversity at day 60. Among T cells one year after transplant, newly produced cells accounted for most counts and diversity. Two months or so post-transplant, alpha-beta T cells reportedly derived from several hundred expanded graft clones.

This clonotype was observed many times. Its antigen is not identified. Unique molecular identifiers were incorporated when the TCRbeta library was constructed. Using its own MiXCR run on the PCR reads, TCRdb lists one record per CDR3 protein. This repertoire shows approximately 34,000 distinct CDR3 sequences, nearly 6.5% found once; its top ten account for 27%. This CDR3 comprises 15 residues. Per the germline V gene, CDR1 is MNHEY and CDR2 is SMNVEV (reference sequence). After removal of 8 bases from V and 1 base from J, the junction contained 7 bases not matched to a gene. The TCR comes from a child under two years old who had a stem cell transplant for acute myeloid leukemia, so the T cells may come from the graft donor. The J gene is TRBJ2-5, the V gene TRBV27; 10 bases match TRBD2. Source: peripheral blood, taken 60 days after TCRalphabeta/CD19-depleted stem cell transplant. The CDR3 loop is CASGRASGSQETQYF. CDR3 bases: TGTGCCAGCGGTCGCGCTAGCGGGAGCCAAGAGACCCAGTACTTC.